Listed here are 20 T cell receptor beta chains from one sample, sequenced in a study of blood T cell repertoires in COVID-19. Assay: immunoSEQ multiplex PCR; the TCRdb copy retains only in-frame clones and omits some. The sample includes more than 95,000 clones, about 80% of them seen just once. Material for sequencing was peripheral blood. All receptors come from an older man with acute or convalescent COVID-19.

The chain combines TRBV7-2 with TRBJ2-1; 7 nucleotides align to TRBD2. Germline assignment: CDR1 SGHTA and CDR2 FQGNSA. Trimming took 4 bases from V and 0 from J; bases not matched to a gene: 6. The CDR3 sequence is 16 residues long. The chain's CDR3 is CASSSSGGSSYNEQFF. The CDR3 region has the DNA TGTGCCAGCAGCTCGTCGGGGGGATCCTCCTACAATGAGCAGTTCTTC. The full variable domain, in which reference TRBV7-2 and TRBJ2-1 provide the parts outside the CDR3, is GAGVSQSPSNKVTEKGKDVELRCDPISGHTALYWYRQSLGQGLEFLIYFQGNSAPDKSGLPSDRFSAERTGGSVSTLTIQRTQQEDSAVYLCASSSSGGSSYNEQFFGPGTRLTVL.

The J gene is TRBJ1-1, the V gene TRBV5-6; D is uncertain. CDR1 and CDR2 (germline): SGHDT, YYEEEE. Trimming cost V 4 bases and J 0 bases, with 10 bases left between them. The CDR3 has 14 amino acids. The CDR3 spells CASSNIRVNTEAFF. The CDR3, as DNA: TGTGCCAGCAGCAACATACGGGTGAACACTGAAGCTTTCTTT. The full variable domain, with the rest looked up from reference TRBV5-6 and TRBJ1-1, is DAGVTQSPTHLIKTRGQQVTLRCSPKSGHDTVSWYQQALGQGPQFIFQYYEEEERQRGNFPDRFSGHQFPNYSSELNVNALLLGDSALYLCASSNIRVNTEAFFGQGTRLTVV.

The V gene is TRBV19, the J gene TRBJ2-7; 13 bases align to TRBD2. The CDR3 is 15 amino acids. Germline V gives CDR1 LNHDA, CDR2 SQIVND (reference sequence). After removal of 3 bases from V and 2 bases from J, the junction contained 1 base not matched to a gene. In DNA form, the CDR3 reads TGTGCCAGTAGTATTGGACTAGCGGGGGCCTACGAGCAGTACTTC. Translated: CASSIGLAGAYEQYF.

This clone was recorded a few times. Other nucleotide sequences from this sample produce the same CDR3. V gene TRBV7-2 combines with J gene TRBJ1-1; tentative D call: TRBD1 (6 bases). V was shortened by 5 bases and J by 0 bases, with 10 bases between the two germline ends. The CDR3 covers 14 residues. Germline V CDR1 and CDR2: SGHTA, FQGNSA. The CDR3 nucleotides read TGTGCCAGCAGCCCTGGACAGTTGAACACTGAAGCTTTCTTT. Translated, it gives CASSPGQLNTEAFF.

The chain carries TRBV6-5 and TRBJ2-1; D remains ambiguous. The V gene's germline CDR1 is MNHEY and CDR2 SVGAGI. The CDR3 contains 11 residues. Trimming shortened V by 6 bases and J by 7 bases, and 7 bases separated the two germline ends. CDR3 DNA sequence: TGTGCCAGCAGCCCCCTGAATGAGCAGTTCTTC. Translated: CASSPLNEQFF.

The chain joins TRBV7-9 to TRBJ1-2; no firm D call. The CDR3 loop spans 14 amino acids. In germline, CDR1 is SEHNR, CDR2 FQNEAQ (reference sequence). V was pared by 3 bases and J by 1 base, with 9 bases between. This CDR3 is CASSLMEGNYGYTF. CDR3 nucleotide sequence: TGTGCCAGCAGCTTGATGGAGGGTAACTATGGCTACACCTTC.

The chain joins TRBV10-2 to TRBJ1-5; maybe TRBD1 (6 bases). Germline-derived CDR1 and CDR2 are WSHSY and SAAADI. Trimming shortened V by 6 bases and J by 0 bases, and 12 bases separated the two germline ends. This CDR3 comprises 15 residues. Here the CDR3 reads CASSYEGGSNQPQHF. CDR3 DNA sequence: TGCGCCAGCAGCTACGAAGGGGGTAGCAATCAGCCCCAGCATTTT.

The chain uses TRBV6-6 and TRBJ2-4, with D perhaps TRBD1 (6 bases). Germline assignment: CDR1 MNHNY and CDR2 SVGAGI (reference sequence). The CDR3 length is 13 residues. Trimming left V 6 bases short and J 2 bases short, with 8 bases between. The CDR3 sequence: CASRDRTKNIQYF. CDR3 coding DNA: TGTGCCAGCAGGGACAGAACCAAAAACATTCAGTACTTC.

The chain couples TRBV5-1 to TRBJ1-1; 10 bases match TRBD1. The length of the CDR3 is 14 residues. CDR1 is SGHRS, CDR2 YFSETQ, per germline. The J segment lost 5 bases and the V segment lost 4 bases, leaving 5 bases of the junction unmatched. CDR3 sequence: CASSIGQGGTEAFF. The CDR3 nucleotides read TGCGCCAGCAGCATAGGACAGGGGGGTACTGAAGCTTTCTTT. The full variable domain, with the rest looked up from reference TRBV5-1 and TRBJ1-1, is KAGVTQTPRYLIKTRGQQVTLSCSPISGHRSVSWYQQTPGQGLQFLFEYFSETQRNKGNFPGRFSGRQFSNSRSEMNVSTLELGDSALYLCASSIGQGGTEAFFGQGTRLTVV.

This clone was observed a single time. J is TRBJ2-3 and V is TRBV19; 8 nucleotides match TRBD1. The CDR3 is 17 residues long. J was trimmed by 3 bases and V by 4 bases; bases with no gene match: 12. The germline gives CDR1 LNHDA, CDR2 SQIVND (reference sequence). The CDR3 is CASSTKRQGYGTDTQYF. Here the CDR3 DNA reads TGTGCCAGTAGTACCAAACGACAGGGGTACGGGACAGATACGCAGTATTTT. Full variable domain (missing parts from reference TRBV19 and TRBJ2-3): DGGITQSPKYLFRKEGQNVTLSCEQNLNHDAMYWYRQDPGQGLRLIYYSQIVNDFQKGDIAEGYSVSREKKESFPLTVTSAQKNPTAFYLCASSTKRQGYGTDTQYFGPGTRLTVL.

The V gene is TRBV12-3 or TRBV12-4, the J gene TRBJ2-5; D gene unclear. V was shortened by 6 bases and J by 5 bases, with 10 bases between the two germline ends. The CDR3 is 12 amino acids. The CDR3 spells CASSPRAETQYF. CDR3 coding DNA: TGTGCCAGCAGCCCCCGCGCGGAGACCCAGTACTTC.

This chain connects TRBV19 to TRBJ1-2, with 7 bases identical to TRBD1. Losses at the gene ends were 4 bases for V and 4 bases for J; bases not matched to a gene: 6. This CDR3 comprises 14 residues. Germline V gene sequence: CDR1 LNHDA, CDR2 SQIVND (reference sequence). The CDR3 sequence is CASSTQTGTYGYTF. The CDR3 DNA follows: TGTGCCAGTAGTACCCAGACAGGGACCTATGGCTACACCTTC.

This clone was recorded only once. The chain couples TRBV2 to TRBJ2-7, with unresolved D. Germline CDR1 is SNHLY and CDR2 is FYNNEI. Trimming pared 6 bases from V and 1 base from J, leaving 10 bases between. The CDR3 totals 13 residues. Here the CDR3 DNA reads TGTGCCAGCAGGGCTACTAATTCCTACGAGCAGTACTTC. It encodes CASRATNSYEQYF.

This clone was observed a few times. This sequence joins TRBV12-3 or TRBV12-4 and TRBJ2-5, with a tentative D call TRBD2 (6 bases). V gave up 5 bases and J gave up 9 bases, with 10 bases separating them. The CDR3 is made up of 11 amino acids. The CDR3, as DNA: TGTGCCAGCAGTCGTGGGGGGTCCCAGTACTTC. This gives the protein CASSRGGSQYF.

This chain connects TRBV9 to TRBJ1-2; tentative D call: TRBD1 (5 bases). V gave up 0 bases and J gave up 4 bases, with 10 bases separating them. This CDR3 is built from 14 residues. Germline V CDR1 and CDR2: SGDLS, YYNGEE. The CDR3 loop is CASSVDQGGYGYTF. CDR3 DNA sequence: TGTGCCAGCAGCGTAGATCAGGGAGGCTATGGCTACACCTTC.

The rearrangement joins TRBV19 to TRBJ2-7; TRBD2 is a possible D gene (6 bases). Germline assignment: CDR1 LNHDA and CDR2 SQIVND (reference sequence). The CDR3 covers 12 residues. V lost 10 bases and J lost 7, with 17 bases in between. CDR3 bases: TGTGCCACCCGGGCGGGATCTGGTGAGCAGTACTTC. Translated: CATRAGSGEQYF. Drawing the rest from reference TRBV19 and TRBJ2-7, the complete variable domain is DGGITQSPKYLFRKEGQNVTLSCEQNLNHDAMYWYRQDPGQGLRLIYYSQIVNDFQKGDIAEGYSVSREKKESFPLTVTSAQKNPTAFYLCATRAGSGEQYFGPGTRLTVT.

The V gene is TRBV5-6, the J gene TRBJ2-2, with 8 bases identical to TRBD1. Per germline, CDR1 SGHDT and CDR2 YYEEEE. V lost 4 bases, J lost 4 bases, and 9 bases stayed unmatched. The length of the CDR3 is 16 residues. In DNA, the CDR3 is TGTGCCAGCAGCGGTCAGGGGGCCGGGGGCACCGGGGAGCTGTTTTTT. Protein: CASSGQGAGGTGELFF.

The chain recombines TRBV19 with TRBJ2-5, with D uncertain. Germline CDR1 LNHDA, CDR2 SQIVND (reference sequence). The CDR3 length is 14 residues. V gave up 3 bases and J gave up 2 bases, with 10 bases separating them. Here the CDR3 reads CASSMGLGQETQYF. The DNA of the CDR3 is TGTGCCAGTAGTATGGGCCTTGGGCAAGAGACCCAGTACTTC.

V and J are TRBV19 and TRBJ2-1, with 8 bases identical to TRBD1. The CDR3 loop spans 15 amino acids. CDR1 LNHDA and CDR2 SQIVND come from the germline V gene (reference sequence). Trimming at V came to 7 bases and at J to 7 bases, leaving 12 bases not matched to a gene. CDR3 region: CASKWTGTRGNEQFF. The CDR3 DNA reads TGTGCCAGTAAGTGGACAGGGACCCGTGGGAATGAGCAGTTCTTC.

The gene calls are TRBV10-3 and TRBJ1-2, with a tentative D call TRBD1 (6 bases). V lost 4 bases and J 4 bases, leaving 10 bases between the germline ends. The CDR3 covers 13 residues. Germline values: CDR1 ENHRY, CDR2 SYGVKD. Here the CDR3 DNA reads TGTGCCATCAGTGTTGGGGACATCTATGGCTACACCTTC. This sequence encodes CAISVGDIYGYTF.